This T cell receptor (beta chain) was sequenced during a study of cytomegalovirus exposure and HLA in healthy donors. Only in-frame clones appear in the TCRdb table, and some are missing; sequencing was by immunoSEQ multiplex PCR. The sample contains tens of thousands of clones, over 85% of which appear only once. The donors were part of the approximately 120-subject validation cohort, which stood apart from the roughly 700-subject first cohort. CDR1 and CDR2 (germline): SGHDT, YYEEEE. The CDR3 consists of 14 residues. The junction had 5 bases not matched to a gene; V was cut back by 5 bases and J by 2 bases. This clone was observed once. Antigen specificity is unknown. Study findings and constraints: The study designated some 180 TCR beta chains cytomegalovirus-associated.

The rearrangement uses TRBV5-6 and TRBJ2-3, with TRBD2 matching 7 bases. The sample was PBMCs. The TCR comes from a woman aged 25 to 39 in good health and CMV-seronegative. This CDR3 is CASRVRGFTDTQYF. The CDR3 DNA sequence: TGTGCCAGCAGGGTGCGGGGGTTCACAGATACGCAGTATTTT.